This entry concerns a single TCR beta chain. The assay was immunoSEQ multiplex PCR, and TCRdb's table has in-frame clones only and misses some. Of over 25,000 clones listed, roughly 87% are singletons. This record belongs to a study of control samples from healthy donors and cancer patients. What was sequenced was formalin-fixed, paraffin-embedded tissue. This TCR came from a female donor with melanoma.

The CDR3 protein is CASSLGGGGTGELFF. The CDR3 DNA follows: TGTGCCAGCAGCTTAGGGGGAGGTGGCACCGGGGAGCTGTTTTTT. V usage is TRBV7-6 and J usage is TRBJ2-2; possibly TRBD2 for D (6 bases). The length of the CDR3 is 15 residues. Germline V gene sequence: CDR1 SGHVS, CDR2 FNYEAQ. V lost 1 base, J lost 4 bases, and 10 bases lay in between.